Sequencing of this TCR beta chain was carried out in a study of blood T cell repertoires in COVID-19. Study overall: From the United States, Italy and Spain came samples of acute and convalescent COVID-19. Nucleic acid was either cDNA or gDNA, and it came from T cells, B-cell-depleted T cells, or PBMCs.

Profiled with immunoSEQ multiplex PCR; TCRdb holds only in-frame clones, not every one. Altogether some 240,000 clones are present, about 80% being singletons, with the ten largest covering around 4.1%. Clinical histories supplied by participants themselves formed the basis of cohort assignment. With respect to this clone: The same CDR3 also results from other DNA sequences found in this sample.

Sequenced material: PBMCs or T cells enriched from blood (not recorded which). The origin of this receptor is a man aged 25-40 years with acute COVID-19.

The CDR3 sequence is CASSGSRGSSYNEQFF. CDR3 coding DNA: TGCGCCAGCAGCGGCTCGCGGGGGAGCTCCTACAATGAGCAGTTCTTC. This sequence joins TRBV5-1 and TRBJ2-1, with 7 bases fitting TRBD2. With V trimmed by 4 bases and J by 0 bases, 7 bases remained unmatched. This CDR3 has 16 residues. Germline V lookup: CDR1 SGHRS, CDR2 YFSETQ. Supplemented by reference TRBV5-1 and TRBJ2-1, the full variable domain reads KAGVTQTPRYLIKTRGQQVTLSCSPISGHRSVSWYQQTPGQGLQFLFEYFSETQRNKGNFPGRFSGRQFSNSRSEMNVSTLELGDSALYLCASSGSRGSSYNEQFFGPGTRLTVL.